The 32 T cell receptor beta chains reported below all come from one sample, sequenced in a study of blood T cell repertoires in COVID-19. Data came from immunoSEQ multiplex PCR; TCRdb stores just in-frame clones and leaves some out. Of roughly 300,000 clones listed, about nine tenths are singletons. Sequenced sample: peripheral blood. Every receptor here comes from a woman aged 25 to 45 with COVID-19, enrolled during active disease.

The chain couples TRBV28 to TRBJ1-1; D may be TRBD1 (5 bases). The V and J ends lost 1 base and 3 bases respectively, with 18 bases between them. Germline lookup yields CDR1 MDHEN and CDR2 SYDVKM. This CDR3 comprises 17 residues. The CDR3 loop is CASSLSWVKRGDTEAFF. DNA for the CDR3: TGTGCCAGCAGTTTATCCTGGGTCAAACGGGGGGACACTGAAGCTTTCTTT.

The V gene is TRBV11-3, the J gene TRBJ2-5; 10 nucleotides align to TRBD1. The germline CDR1 and CDR2 sequences are SGHNT and YENEEA. Germline trimming cut 1 base from V and 5 bases from J; bases unmatched to any gene: 10. The CDR3 is made up of 17 amino acids. CDR3 loop: CASSLGEGQGELETQYF. The CDR3 nucleotides are TGTGCCAGCAGCTTAGGGGAAGGACAGGGGGAGTTGGAGACCCAGTACTTC.

This chain joins TRBV20-1 and TRBJ1-5, with D possibly TRBD1 on 5 matching bases. This CDR3 region has 13 residues. Germline CDR1 and CDR2: DFQATT and SNEGSKA (reference sequence). The V gene lost 3 bases and the J gene lost 6 bases, with 12 bases spanning the gap. CDR3 in DNA: TGCAGTGCTAGTGCAGGGTCAGGTCAGCCCCAGCATTTT. Protein sequence: CSASAGSGQPQHF.

This chain connects TRBV3-1 (or the pseudogene TRBV3-2) to TRBJ1-6; D remains ambiguous. V lost 0 bases, J lost 10 bases, and 4 bases lay in between. CDR1 LGHDT and CDR2 YNNKEL come from the germline V gene (reference sequence). This CDR3 is 12 amino acids long. Written as DNA, the CDR3 is TGTGCCAGCAGCCAAGACGGGTCACCCCTCCACTTT. It translates to CASSQDGSPLHF.

This clone occurred once. The V call is TRBV5-1, the J call TRBJ2-1, with 16 bases identical to TRBD2. Trimming removed 4 bases from V and 4 bases from J; junction bases left unmatched: 5. The CDR3 loop spans 17 amino acids. Germline V gene sequence: CDR1 SGHRS, CDR2 YFSETQ. CDR3 protein: CASSPTGLAGGYNEQFF. CDR3 bases: TGCGCCAGCAGCCCTACGGGACTAGCGGGAGGGTACAATGAGCAGTTCTTC.

The chain uses TRBV30 and TRBJ1-2, with a possible D match to TRBD1 (6 bases). Germline V lookup: CDR1 GTSNPN, CDR2 SVGIG (reference sequence). CDR3 size: 15 residues. V lost 4 bases, J lost 3 bases, and 18 bases lay in between. This chain's CDR3 is CAWTPRGSRDYGYTF. The CDR3 DNA sequence: TGTGCCTGGACGCCGAGGGGGAGTAGGGACTATGGCTACACCTTC.

The chain combines TRBV9 with TRBJ1-3; possible D gene TRBD1, 6 bases. This CDR3 comprises 16 residues. Between the trimmed V and J ends, which lost 0 bases and 2 bases, there was a span of 12 bases. The V gene's germline CDR1 is SGDLS and CDR2 YYNGEE. The CDR3 DNA reads as TGTGCCAGCAGCGTAGGGGGACAAGCTACTGGAAACACCATATATTTT. Translating it yields CASSVGGQATGNTIYF.

The genes are TRBV2 and TRBJ1-4, with TRBD1 matching over 9 bases. Trimming removed 8 bases from V and 8 bases from J; junction bases left unmatched: 9. Per germline, CDR1 SNHLY and CDR2 FYNNEI. This CDR3 comprises 14 residues. The CDR3 DNA sequence: TGTGCCAGCGTAGCGGGACAGGGAAGCGAAAAACTGTTTTTT. It encodes CASVAGQGSEKLFF.

The chain has TRBV24-1 and TRBJ1-2; TRBD1 matches at 9 bases. Germline CDR1 is KGHDR and CDR2 is SFDVKD. This CDR3 contains 14 residues. With V trimmed by 3 bases and J by 6 bases, 4 bases remained unmatched. The CDR3 DNA is TGTGCCACCAGTGATCCGACAGGGGGGGATGGCTACACCTTC. It codes for CATSDPTGGDGYTF.

The chain joins TRBV6-5 to TRBJ2-5; 11 bases agree with TRBD1. The CDR3 loop spans 15 amino acids. The junction had 8 bases not matched to a gene; V was cut back by 7 bases and J by 4 bases. Germline assignment: CDR1 MNHEY and CDR2 SVGAGI. The CDR3 DNA follows: TGTGCCAGCATGAGGACCGGGACAGGGGGAGAGACCCAGTACTTC. Protein product: CASMRTGTGGETQYF.

The chain couples TRBV11-2 to TRBJ2-1; 11 bases fit TRBD2. Germline V gene lookup returns CDR1 SGHAT and CDR2 FQNNGV. With V trimmed by 5 bases and J by 7 bases, 7 bases remained unmatched. The CDR3 is made up of 15 amino acids. The CDR3 loop is CASSDLAGGRNEQFF. The CDR3 DNA reads TGTGCCAGCAGCGATCTAGCGGGAGGCCGAAATGAGCAGTTCTTC. Supplemented by reference TRBV11-2 and TRBJ2-1, the full variable domain reads EAGVAQSPRYKIIEKRQSVAFWCNPISGHATLYWYQQILGQGPKLLIQFQNNGVVDDSQLPKDRFSAERLKGVDSTLKIQPAKLEDSAVYLCASSDLAGGRNEQFFGPGTRLTVL.

This clone was observed a handful of times. The rearrangement joins TRBV27 to TRBJ2-7, with D tentatively TRBD2 (5 bases). There are 13 residues in the CDR3. Between the trimmed V and J ends, which lost 6 bases and 1 base, there was a span of 10 bases. Germline CDR1 is MNHEY and CDR2 is SMNVEV (reference sequence). CDR3 in amino acids: CASSVDFSYEQYF. Here the CDR3 DNA reads TGTGCCAGCAGCGTGGACTTTTCCTACGAGCAGTACTTC.

The chain joins TRBV11-2 to TRBJ1-1; D gene ambiguous. Germline CDR1 SGHAT, CDR2 FQNNGV. The ends were cut back, 5 bases at V and 1 base at J, with 5 bases in the middle. This CDR3 contains 12 residues. The CDR3 region is CASSLWNTEAFF. As DNA, the CDR3 is TGTGCCAGCAGCCTCTGGAACACTGAAGCTTTCTTT. The full variable domain, in which reference TRBV11-2 and TRBJ1-1 provide the parts outside the CDR3, is EAGVAQSPRYKIIEKRQSVAFWCNPISGHATLYWYQQILGQGPKLLIQFQNNGVVDDSQLPKDRFSAERLKGVDSTLKIQPAKLEDSAVYLCASSLWNTEAFFGQGTRLTVV.

This clone was detected a few times. In the same sample, other DNA sequences code for this CDR3. The chain couples TRBV3-1 (or the pseudogene TRBV3-2) to TRBJ1-1; D is unresolved. The germline V gene encodes CDR1 LGHDT and CDR2 YNNKEL (reference sequence). V lost 1 base, J lost 7 bases, and 7 bases lay in between. The CDR3 is 12 amino acids. CDR3 in amino acids: CASSQGSGEAFF. For the CDR3, the DNA is TGTGCCAGCAGCCAAGGTAGCGGTGAAGCTTTCTTT.

Here the CDR3 DNA reads TGCGCCAGCTGGGTGGGTAGCGGGAGAGGTCGGTCTGAGCAGTTCTTC. It codes for CASWVGSGRGRSEQFF. The chain is built from TRBV5-1 and TRBJ2-1; TRBD2 matches 9 bases. Germline-derived CDR1 and CDR2 are SGHRS and YFSETQ. The CDR3 has 16 amino acids. J lost 9 bases, V lost 7 bases, and 17 bases had no gene match.

The chain carries TRBV12-5 and TRBJ1-1; weak D call: TRBD1 (5 bases). The CDR3 is 14 residues long. V was cut by 11 bases and J by 0 bases, with 16 bases left in between. Germline V CDR1 and CDR2: LGHNT, FRNRAP. The CDR3 DNA sequence: TGTGCTCGGGGGAGGGTGAAGATGAACACTGAAGCTTTCTTT. This encodes CARGRVKMNTEAFF.

This clone was seen once. V and J are TRBV13 and TRBJ1-3; unclear D gene. Germline V CDR1 and CDR2: PRHDT, FYEKMQ (reference sequence). V shed 4 bases and J shed 6 bases, with 10 bases lying between them. CDR3 size: 13 residues. This CDR3 reads CASSSSLENTIYF. In DNA, the CDR3 is TGTGCCAGCAGCTCAAGCCTCGAAAACACCATATATTTT.

This clone was seen a few times. Here the CDR3 reads CASSYSMGATNTEAFF. The CDR3 nucleotides read TGTGCCAGCAGTTACTCGATGGGGGCGACGAACACTGAAGCTTTCTTT. The rearrangement joins TRBV6-5 to TRBJ1-1; D perhaps matches TRBD1 (6 bases). Germline V gene lookup returns CDR1 MNHEY and CDR2 SVGAGI. The CDR3 has 16 residues. V gave up 0 bases and J gave up 1 base, with 12 bases separating them.

This clone is a singleton in its sample. This chain joins TRBV11-3 and TRBJ2-1; the D gene is possibly TRBD2 (6 bases). Trimming removed 5 bases from V and 5 bases from J, with 16 bases in between. The CDR3 is 15 residues long. In germline, CDR1 is SGHNT, CDR2 YENEEA. CDR3 amino acids: CASSLLGGTDNEQFF. The DNA of the CDR3 is TGTGCCAGCAGCCTTTTGGGCGGGACCGACAATGAGCAGTTCTTC.

The chain uses TRBV18 and TRBJ2-1, with unresolved D. CDR3 length: 13 residues. V shed 2 bases and J shed 10 bases, with 12 bases lying between them. Looked up from germline, CDR1 is KGHSH and CDR2 is LQKENI. The CDR3: CASSPGGSREQFF. CDR3 sequence (DNA): TGTGCCAGCTCACCAGGCGGATCTAGAGAGCAGTTCTTC.

CDR3 loop: CASSIARGTDTQYF. As DNA, the CDR3 is TGTGCCAGTAGTATAGCTCGGGGCACAGATACGCAGTATTTT. The chain employs TRBV19 and TRBJ2-3; D not resolved. The germline CDR1 and CDR2 sequences are LNHDA and SQIVND (reference sequence). Between the trimmed V and J ends, which lost 1 base and 1 base, there was a span of 6 bases. The length of the CDR3 is 14 residues.

This clone came up a few times. J is TRBJ1-3 and V is TRBV18; the match to TRBD1 covers 10 bases. Germline CDR1 reads KGHSH; CDR2 reads LQKENI. The junction had 7 bases not matched to a gene; V was cut back by 10 bases and J by 1 base. CDR3 length: 15 residues. The CDR3 coding sequence is TGTGCCACAGGGACAGGGGACAGTTCTGGAAACACCATATATTTT. As protein: CATGTGDSSGNTIYF.

J is TRBJ2-2 and V is TRBV19; TRBD1 matches at 9 bases. Germline assignment: CDR1 LNHDA and CDR2 SQIVND (reference sequence). Losses at the gene ends were 5 bases for V and 5 bases for J; bases not matched to a gene: 12. The CDR3 sequence is 17 residues long. This CDR3 reads CASSRAPGQGKTGELFF. In DNA form, the CDR3 reads TGTGCCAGTAGTCGCGCTCCGGGACAGGGAAAGACCGGGGAGCTGTTTTTT. The variable domain in full, completed from reference TRBV19 and TRBJ2-2, reads DGGITQSPKYLFRKEGQNVTLSCEQNLNHDAMYWYRQDPGQGLRLIYYSQIVNDFQKGDIAEGYSVSREKKESFPLTVTSAQKNPTAFYLCASSRAPGQGKTGELFFGEGSRLTVL.

The gene calls are TRBV3-1 (or the pseudogene TRBV3-2) and TRBJ1-1, with a tentative D call TRBD1 (6 bases). The CDR3 has 15 amino acids. CDR1 and CDR2 from the germline V gene are LGHDT and YNNKEL (reference sequence). V dropped 3 bases and J dropped 1 base, with 12 bases sitting between them. The CDR3 is CASSQHGQKNTEAFF. CDR3 in DNA: TGTGCCAGCAGCCAGCACGGACAGAAGAACACTGAAGCTTTCTTT.

The gene calls are TRBV7-2 and TRBJ1-1; maybe TRBD1 (6 bases). Germline CDR1 reads SGHTA; CDR2 reads FQGNSA. The length of the CDR3 is 13 residues. Trimming took off 6 bases at V and 7 bases at J, with 15 bases between the two ends. This chain's CDR3 is CASRAGERDEAFF. Written as DNA, the CDR3 is TGTGCCAGCAGAGCAGGGGAGCGGGATGAAGCTTTCTTT.

The chain links TRBV7-9 to TRBJ1-4; D perhaps matches TRBD1 (6 bases). The CDR3 loop spans 14 amino acids. Trimming shortened V by 7 bases and J by 8 bases, and 17 bases separated the two germline ends. The V gene's germline CDR1 is SEHNR and CDR2 FQNEAQ (reference sequence). DNA of the CDR3: TGTGCCAGCAACCTGGGGGCAGGCATGGAAAAACTGTTTTTT. Translated: CASNLGAGMEKLFF.

The chain is built from TRBV29-1 and TRBJ2-1; D is perhaps TRBD1 (7 bases). CDR3 length equals 13 residues. Germline loops: CDR1 SQVTM, CDR2 ANQGSEA. Trimming removed 8 bases from V and 5 bases from J, with 16 bases in between. The CDR3 reads CSIRQGLHNEQFF. For the CDR3, the DNA is TGCAGCATACGACAGGGACTTCACAATGAGCAGTTCTTC.

V gene TRBV21-1 combines with J gene TRBJ2-2; the table calls TRBD2, which could not be checked here. TRBV21-1 is assigned pseudogene status. CDR3 length equals 19 residues. The CDR3 region is CASSQVLGLAGKNTGELFF. The CDR3 DNA reads TGTGCCAGCTCTCAGGTACTGGGACTAGCGGGAAAGAACACCGGGGAGCTGTTTTTT.

The rearrangement joins TRBV19 to TRBJ2-7; tentatively, D is TRBD1 (5 bases). This CDR3 spans 13 amino acids. Trimming removed 1 base from V and 3 bases from J, with 7 bases in between. Germline V gene lookup returns CDR1 LNHDA and CDR2 SQIVND (reference sequence). CDR3 residues: CASSIGDSYEQYF. CDR3 sequence (DNA): TGTGCCAGTAGTATAGGAGACAGCTACGAGCAGTACTTC.

The V gene is TRBV19, the J gene TRBJ2-2, with D maybe TRBD2 (5 bases). This CDR3 spans 16 amino acids. Trimming took off 7 bases at V and 2 bases at J, with 17 bases between the two ends. CDR1 and CDR2 from the germline V gene are LNHDA and SQIVND (reference sequence). In nucleotides, the CDR3 is TGTGCCAGTACCCCCCGCCGGGAACTCAACACCGGGGAGCTGTTTTTT. Protein: CASTPRRELNTGELFF.

The chain carries TRBV2 and TRBJ1-5; D possibly corresponds to TRBD1 (6 bases). Per germline, CDR1 SNHLY and CDR2 FYNNEI. V shed 6 bases and J shed 1 base, with 22 bases lying between them. This CDR3 is built from 18 residues. CDR3 in DNA: TGTGCCAGCAGCCGTCGACGGACAGTAAGGGACAGCAATCAGCCCCAGCATTTT. Protein sequence: CASSRRRTVRDSNQPQHF. The whole variable domain, remainder taken from reference TRBV2 and TRBJ1-5, is EPEVTQTPSHQVTQMGQEVILRCVPISNHLYFYWYRQILGQKVEFLVSFYNNEISEKSEIFDDQFSVERPDGSNFTLKIRSTKLEDSAMYFCASSRRRTVRDSNQPQHFGDGTRLSIL.

V and J are TRBV27 and TRBJ2-7; no firm D call. In germline, CDR1 is MNHEY, CDR2 SMNVEV (reference sequence). Between the trimmed V and J ends, which lost 2 bases and 0 bases, there was a span of 17 bases. This CDR3 spans 17 amino acids. The CDR3 here is CASSLAPGSSSSYEQYF. The DNA of the CDR3 is TGTGCCAGCAGTTTAGCCCCTGGAAGTTCTAGCTCCTACGAGCAGTACTTC.